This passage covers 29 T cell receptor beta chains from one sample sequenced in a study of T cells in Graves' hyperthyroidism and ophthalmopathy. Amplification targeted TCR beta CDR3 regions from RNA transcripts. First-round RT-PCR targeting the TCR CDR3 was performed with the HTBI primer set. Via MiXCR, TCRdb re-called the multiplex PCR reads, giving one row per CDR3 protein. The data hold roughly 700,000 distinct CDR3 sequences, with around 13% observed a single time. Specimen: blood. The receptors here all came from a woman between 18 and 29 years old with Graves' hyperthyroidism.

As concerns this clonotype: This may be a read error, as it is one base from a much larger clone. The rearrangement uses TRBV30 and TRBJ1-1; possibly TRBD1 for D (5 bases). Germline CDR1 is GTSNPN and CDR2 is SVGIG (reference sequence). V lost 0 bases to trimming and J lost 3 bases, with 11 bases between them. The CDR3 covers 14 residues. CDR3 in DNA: TGTGCCTGGAGTGTGCGGAGCAGGGACACTGAAGCTTTCTTT. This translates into CAWSVRSRDTEAFF.

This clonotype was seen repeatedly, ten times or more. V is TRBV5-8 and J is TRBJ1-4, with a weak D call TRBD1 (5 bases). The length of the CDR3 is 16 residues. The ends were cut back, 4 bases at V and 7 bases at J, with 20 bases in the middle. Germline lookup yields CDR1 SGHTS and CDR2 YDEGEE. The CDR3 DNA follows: TGTGCCAGCAGCCCTCATTCCGGTTCCCAGGGTGAAAAACTGTTTTTT. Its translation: CASSPHSGSQGEKLFF.

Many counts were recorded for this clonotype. CDR3 loop: CASTKGGSSMNTEAFF. In DNA form, the CDR3 reads TGTGCCAGCACAAAGGGGGGCAGTTCCATGAACACTGAAGCTTTCTTT. The genes are TRBV2 and TRBJ1-1, with D perhaps TRBD1 (6 bases). V lost 7 bases to trimming and J lost 0 bases, with 18 bases between them. The CDR3 length is 16 residues. CDR1 is SNHLY and CDR2 is FYNNEI in the germline V gene.

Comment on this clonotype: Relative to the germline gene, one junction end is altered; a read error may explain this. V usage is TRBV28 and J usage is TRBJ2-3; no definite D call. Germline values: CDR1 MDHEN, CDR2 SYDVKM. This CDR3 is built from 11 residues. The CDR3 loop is CVSSLVDTQYF. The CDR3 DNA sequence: TGTGTCAGCAGTTTAGTGGATACGCAGTATTTT.

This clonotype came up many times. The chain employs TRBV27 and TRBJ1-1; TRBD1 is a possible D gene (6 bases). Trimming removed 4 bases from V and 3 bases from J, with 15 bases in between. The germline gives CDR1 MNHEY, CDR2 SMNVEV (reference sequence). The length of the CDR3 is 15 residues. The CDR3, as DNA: TGTGCCAGCAGTTCAGGTCAGGGGCTATACACTGAAGCTTTCTTT. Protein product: CASSSGQGLYTEAFF.

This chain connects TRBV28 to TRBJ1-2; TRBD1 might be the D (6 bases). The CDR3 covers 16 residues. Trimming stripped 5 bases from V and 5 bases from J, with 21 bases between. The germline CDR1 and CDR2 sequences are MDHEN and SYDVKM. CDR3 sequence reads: CASSLTVNRDLYGYTF. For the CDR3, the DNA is TGTGCCAGCAGTCTCACCGTCAACAGGGACCTTTATGGCTACACCTTC.

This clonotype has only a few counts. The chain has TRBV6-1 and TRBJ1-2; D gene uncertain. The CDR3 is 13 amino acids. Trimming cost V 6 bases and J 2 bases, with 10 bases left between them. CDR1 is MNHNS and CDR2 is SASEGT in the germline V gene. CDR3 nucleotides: TGTGCCAGCAGGGCCCTAGGGAACTATGGCTACACCTTC. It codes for CASRALGNYGYTF.

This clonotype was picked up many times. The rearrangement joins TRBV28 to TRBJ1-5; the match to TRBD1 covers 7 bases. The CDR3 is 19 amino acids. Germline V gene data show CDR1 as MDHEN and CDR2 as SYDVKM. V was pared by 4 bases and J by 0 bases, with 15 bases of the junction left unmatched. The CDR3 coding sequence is TGTGCCAGCAGTTCTTTACAACAGGGGACGGTCTATAGCAATCAGCCCCAGCATTTT. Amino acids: CASSSLQQGTVYSNQPQHF. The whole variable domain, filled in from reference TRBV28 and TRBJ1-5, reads DVKVTQSSRYLVKRTGEKVFLECVQDMDHENMFWYRQDPGLGLRLIYFSYDVKMKEKGDIPEGYSVSREKKERFSLILESASTNQTSMYLCASSSLQQGTVYSNQPQHFGDGTRLSIL.

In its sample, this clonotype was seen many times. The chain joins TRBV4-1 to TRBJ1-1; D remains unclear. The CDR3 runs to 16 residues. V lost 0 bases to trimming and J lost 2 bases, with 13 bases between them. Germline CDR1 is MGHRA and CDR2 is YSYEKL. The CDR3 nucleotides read TGCGCCAGCAGCCAAGATAGGTGGAGACTTAACACTGAAGCTTTCTTT. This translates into CASSQDRWRLNTEAFF.

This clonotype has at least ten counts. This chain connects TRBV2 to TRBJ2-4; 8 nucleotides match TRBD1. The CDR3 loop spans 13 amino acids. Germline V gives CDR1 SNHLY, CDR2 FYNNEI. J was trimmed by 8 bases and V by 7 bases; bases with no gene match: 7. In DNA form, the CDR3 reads TGTGCCAGCAACGGACAGGGAGGCGACATTCAGTACTTC. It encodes CASNGQGGDIQYF. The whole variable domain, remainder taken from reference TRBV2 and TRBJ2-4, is EPEVTQTPSHQVTQMGQEVILRCVPISNHLYFYWYRQILGQKVEFLVSFYNNEISEKSEIFDDQFSVERPDGSNFTLKIRSTKLEDSAMYFCASNGQGGDIQYFGAGTRLSVL.

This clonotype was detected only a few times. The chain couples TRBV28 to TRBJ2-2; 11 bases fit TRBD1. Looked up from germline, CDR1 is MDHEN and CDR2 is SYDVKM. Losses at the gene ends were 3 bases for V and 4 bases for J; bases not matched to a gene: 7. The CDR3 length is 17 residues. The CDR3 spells CASSFPPGTGGTGELFF. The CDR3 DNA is TGTGCCAGCAGTTTTCCCCCCGGGACAGGGGGCACCGGGGAGCTGTTTTTT.

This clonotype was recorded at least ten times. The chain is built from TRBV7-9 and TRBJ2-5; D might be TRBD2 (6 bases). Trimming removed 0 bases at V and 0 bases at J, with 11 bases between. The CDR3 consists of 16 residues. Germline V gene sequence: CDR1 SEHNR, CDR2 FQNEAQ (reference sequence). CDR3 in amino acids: CASSLASGAYQETQYF. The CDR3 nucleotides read TGTGCCAGCAGCTTAGCTAGCGGAGCGTACCAAGAGACCCAGTACTTC.

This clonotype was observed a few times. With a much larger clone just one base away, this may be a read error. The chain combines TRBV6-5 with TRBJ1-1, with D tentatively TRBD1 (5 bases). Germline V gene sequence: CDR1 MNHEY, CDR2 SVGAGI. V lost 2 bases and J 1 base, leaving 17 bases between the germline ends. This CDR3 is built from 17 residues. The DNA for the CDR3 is TGTGCCAGCAGTTACCAACCGGGGGGTCCGGAGAACACTGAAGCTTTCTTT. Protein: CASSYQPGGPENTEAFF.

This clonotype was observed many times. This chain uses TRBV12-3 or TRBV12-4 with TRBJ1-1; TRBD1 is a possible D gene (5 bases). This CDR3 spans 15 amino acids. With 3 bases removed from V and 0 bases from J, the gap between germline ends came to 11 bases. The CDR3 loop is CASSFSGFLNTEAFF. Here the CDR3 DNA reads TGTGCCAGCAGTTTTTCAGGGTTCTTGAACACTGAAGCTTTCTTT.

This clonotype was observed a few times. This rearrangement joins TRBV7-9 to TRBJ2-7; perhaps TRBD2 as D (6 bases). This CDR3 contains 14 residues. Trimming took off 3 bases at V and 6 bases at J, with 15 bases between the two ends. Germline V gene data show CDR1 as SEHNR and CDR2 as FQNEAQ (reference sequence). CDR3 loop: CASSFQITGGEQYF. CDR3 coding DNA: TGTGCCAGCAGCTTCCAAATCACCGGGGGCGAGCAGTACTTC.

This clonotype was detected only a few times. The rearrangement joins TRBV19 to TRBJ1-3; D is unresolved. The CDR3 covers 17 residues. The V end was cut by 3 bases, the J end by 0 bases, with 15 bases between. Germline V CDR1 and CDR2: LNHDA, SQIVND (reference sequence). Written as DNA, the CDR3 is TGTGCCAGTAGTATTTCGGGTGGCGGCAGCTCTGGAAACACCATATATTTT. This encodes CASSISGGGSSGNTIYF.

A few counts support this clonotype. The DNA for the CDR3 is TGTGCCAGTAGTCGACAGGGGCAACTAAGCAATCAGCCCCAGCATTTT. This sequence encodes CASSRQGQLSNQPQHF. This chain connects TRBV19 to TRBJ1-5, with TRBD1 matching over 8 bases. Trimming cost V 5 bases and J 1 base; bases outside gene matches: 7. CDR1 is LNHDA, CDR2 SQIVND, per germline (reference sequence). The CDR3 is made up of 16 amino acids.

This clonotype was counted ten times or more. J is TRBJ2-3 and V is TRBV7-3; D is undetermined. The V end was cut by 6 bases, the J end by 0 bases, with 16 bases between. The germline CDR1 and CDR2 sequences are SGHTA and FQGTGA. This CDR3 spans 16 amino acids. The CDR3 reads CASSRGPMGSTDTQYF. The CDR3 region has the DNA TGTGCCAGCAGTCGCGGCCCGATGGGGAGCACAGATACGCAGTATTTT.

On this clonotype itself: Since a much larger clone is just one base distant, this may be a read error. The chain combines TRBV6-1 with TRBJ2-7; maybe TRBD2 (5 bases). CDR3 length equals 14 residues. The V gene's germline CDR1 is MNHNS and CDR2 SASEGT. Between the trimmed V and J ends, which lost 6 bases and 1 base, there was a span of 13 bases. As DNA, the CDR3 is TGTGCCAGCAGGAGGAGGAAACAATCCTACGAGCAGTACTTC. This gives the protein CASRRRKQSYEQYF.

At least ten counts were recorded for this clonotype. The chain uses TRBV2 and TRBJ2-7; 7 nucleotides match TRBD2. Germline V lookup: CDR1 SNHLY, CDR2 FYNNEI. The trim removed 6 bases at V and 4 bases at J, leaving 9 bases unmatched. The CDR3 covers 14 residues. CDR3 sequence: CASRVAGVTYEQYF. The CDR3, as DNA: TGTGCCAGCAGGGTAGCGGGTGTTACTTACGAGCAGTACTTC. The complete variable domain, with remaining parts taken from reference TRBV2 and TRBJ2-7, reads EPEVTQTPSHQVTQMGQEVILRCVPISNHLYFYWYRQILGQKVEFLVSFYNNEISEKSEIFDDQFSVERPDGSNFTLKIRSTKLEDSAMYFCASRVAGVTYEQYFGPGTRLTVT.

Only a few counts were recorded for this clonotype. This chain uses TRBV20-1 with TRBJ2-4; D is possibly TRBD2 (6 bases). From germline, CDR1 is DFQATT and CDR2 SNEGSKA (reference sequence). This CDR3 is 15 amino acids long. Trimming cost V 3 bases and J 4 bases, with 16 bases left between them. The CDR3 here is CSARSLGTQKNIQYF. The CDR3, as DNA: TGCAGTGCTAGGTCACTCGGGACTCAAAAAAACATTCAGTACTTC.

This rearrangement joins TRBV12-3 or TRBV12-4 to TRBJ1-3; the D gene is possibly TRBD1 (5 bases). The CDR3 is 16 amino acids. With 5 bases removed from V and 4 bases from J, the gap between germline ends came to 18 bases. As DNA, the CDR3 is TGTGCCAGCAGTCCGACCCCGGGGGGGAAAGGAAACACCATATATTTT. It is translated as CASSPTPGGKGNTIYF.

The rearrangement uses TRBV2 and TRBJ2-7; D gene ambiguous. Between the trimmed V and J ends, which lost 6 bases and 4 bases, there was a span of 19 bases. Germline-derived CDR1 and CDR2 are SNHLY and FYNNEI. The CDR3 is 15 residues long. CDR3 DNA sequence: TGTGCCAGCAGGCCCCGGCCAGAAGAGGTTTACGAGCAGTACTTC. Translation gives CASRPRPEEVYEQYF. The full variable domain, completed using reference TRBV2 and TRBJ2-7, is EPEVTQTPSHQVTQMGQEVILRCVPISNHLYFYWYRQILGQKVEFLVSFYNNEISEKSEIFDDQFSVERPDGSNFTLKIRSTKLEDSAMYFCASRPRPEEVYEQYFGPGTRLTVT.

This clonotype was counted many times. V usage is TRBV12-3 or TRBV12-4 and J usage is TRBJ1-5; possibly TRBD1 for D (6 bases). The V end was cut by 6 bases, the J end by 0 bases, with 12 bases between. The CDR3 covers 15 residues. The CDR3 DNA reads TGTGCCAGCAGGGACCAGGGGTATAGCAATCAGCCCCAGCATTTT. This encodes CASRDQGYSNQPQHF.

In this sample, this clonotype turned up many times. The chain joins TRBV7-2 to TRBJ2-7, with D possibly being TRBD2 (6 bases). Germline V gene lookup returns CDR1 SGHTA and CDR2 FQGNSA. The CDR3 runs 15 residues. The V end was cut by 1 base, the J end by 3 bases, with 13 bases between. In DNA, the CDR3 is TGTGCCAGCAGCTTAGTTTTCGGGAGTAGCTACGAGCAGTACTTC. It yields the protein CASSLVFGSSYEQYF.

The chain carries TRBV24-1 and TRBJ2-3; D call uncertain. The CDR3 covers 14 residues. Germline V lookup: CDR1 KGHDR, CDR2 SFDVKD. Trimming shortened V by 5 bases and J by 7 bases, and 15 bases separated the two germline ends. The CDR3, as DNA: TGTGCCACCAGTGCCCCCGTCGGATTAAATACGCAGTATTTT. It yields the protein CATSAPVGLNTQYF.

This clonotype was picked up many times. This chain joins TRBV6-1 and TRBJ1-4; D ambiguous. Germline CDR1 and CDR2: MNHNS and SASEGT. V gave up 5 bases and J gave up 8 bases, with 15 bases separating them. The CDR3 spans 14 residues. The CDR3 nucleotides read TGTGCCAGCAGTTGGTGGGAGGAAGAGGAAAAACTGTTTTTT. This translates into CASSWWEEEEKLFF.

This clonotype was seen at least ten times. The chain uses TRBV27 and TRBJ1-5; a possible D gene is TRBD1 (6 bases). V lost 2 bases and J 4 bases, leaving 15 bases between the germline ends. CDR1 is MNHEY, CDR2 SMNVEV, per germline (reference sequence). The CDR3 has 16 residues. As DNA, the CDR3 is TGTGCCAGCAGTTTAGTCGGGACAAGCCCAAATCAGCCCCAGCATTTT. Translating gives CASSLVGTSPNQPQHF.

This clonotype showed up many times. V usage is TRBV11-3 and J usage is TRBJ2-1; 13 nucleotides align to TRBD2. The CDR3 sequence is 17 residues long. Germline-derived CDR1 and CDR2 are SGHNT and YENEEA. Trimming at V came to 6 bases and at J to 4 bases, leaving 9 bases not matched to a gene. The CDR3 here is CASRWTSGGISYNEQFF. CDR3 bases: TGTGCCAGCAGATGGACTAGCGGGGGTATCTCTTACAATGAGCAGTTCTTC.